The 16 T cell receptor beta chains listed next were all sequenced from one sample in a study of cytomegalovirus exposure and HLA in healthy donors. The PCR ran on 60 Vbeta and 13 Jbeta primers. TCRdb keeps only in-frame clones here, not all; method: immunoSEQ multiplex PCR. The table records fewer than 250,000 clones, 79% of them present only once. The sample consisted of PBMCs. All receptors derive from a woman aged 18-29 years in good health and CMV-seronegative.

CDR3 DNA: TGTGCCAGCAGCTCTCAAACCGGGACAGGGTCTAACTATGGCTACACCTTC. Amino acid sequence: CASSSQTGTGSNYGYTF. V is TRBV27 and J is TRBJ1-2; 9 bases fit TRBD1. CDR1 and CDR2 from the germline V gene are MNHEY and SMNVEV (reference sequence). CDR3 length equals 17 residues. The J segment lost 0 bases and the V segment lost 6 bases, leaving 11 bases of the junction unmatched.

V and J are TRBV19 and TRBJ2-1, with 9 bases aligning to TRBD2. CDR1 and CDR2 (germline): LNHDA, SQIVND (reference sequence). The ends lost 4 bases at V and 0 bases at J; junction bases unmatched: 7. This CDR3 region has 17 residues. CDR3 in amino acids: CASSTDDSGSSYNEQFF. Here the CDR3 DNA reads TGTGCCAGTAGTACAGACGATAGCGGGAGCTCCTACAATGAGCAGTTCTTC.

V usage is TRBV28 and J usage is TRBJ1-6; D remains ambiguous. Per the germline V gene, CDR1 is MDHEN and CDR2 is SYDVKM. There are 16 residues in the CDR3. V gave up 3 bases and J gave up 7 bases, with 16 bases separating them. The CDR3 spells CASSFSGRGRNSPLHF. CDR3 DNA: TGTGCCAGCAGTTTCAGCGGACGCGGGAGGAATTCACCCCTCCACTTT.

The sample holds a few counts of this clone. The chain uses TRBV2 and TRBJ1-4; weak D call: TRBD1 (5 bases). The CDR3 totals 15 residues. Looked up from germline, CDR1 is SNHLY and CDR2 is FYNNEI. Trimming removed 6 bases at V and 4 bases at J, with 15 bases between. The CDR3 nucleotides are TGTGCCAGCAGGGCGGGACTGTCGAGTAATGAAAAACTGTTTTTT. This sequence encodes CASRAGLSSNEKLFF.

This chain connects TRBV19 to TRBJ2-3; 8 positions match TRBD1. The CDR3 is made up of 15 amino acids. CDR1 is LNHDA, CDR2 SQIVND, per germline (reference sequence). V lost 4 bases, J lost 3 bases, and 6 bases stayed unmatched. The CDR3 spells CASSRGQVVTDTQYF. In nucleotides, the CDR3 is TGTGCCAGTAGTAGGGGACAGGTTGTAACAGATACGCAGTATTTT. Full variable domain (outside the CDR3, taken from reference TRBV19 and TRBJ2-3): DGGITQSPKYLFRKEGQNVTLSCEQNLNHDAMYWYRQDPGQGLRLIYYSQIVNDFQKGDIAEGYSVSREKKESFPLTVTSAQKNPTAFYLCASSRGQVVTDTQYFGPGTRLTVL.

The J gene is TRBJ2-3, the V gene TRBV10-1; the D gene is possibly TRBD1 (5 bases). This CDR3 comprises 15 residues. CDR1 is WNHNN, CDR2 SYGVQD, per germline (reference sequence). V lost 3 bases, J lost 4 bases, and 14 bases lay in between. CDR3 DNA: TGCGCCAGCAGTGAAATGGCAGGGCTGGCAGATACGCAGTATTTT. The encoded protein is CASSEMAGLADTQYF.

This chain links TRBV28 with TRBJ2-6, with TRBD1 identical over 10 bases. This CDR3 contains 22 residues. Trimming cost V 5 bases and J 1 base; bases outside gene matches: 20. CDR1 MDHEN and CDR2 SYDVKM come from the germline V gene. CDR3 nucleotides: TGTGCCAGCAGTCGAACCGGGACAGGGGTATTTCGTGACTTATCTGGGGCCAACGTCCTGACTTTC. Translated, it gives CASSRTGTGVFRDLSGANVLTF.

This chain joins TRBV5-1 and TRBJ1-2; 8 positions match TRBD1. V lost 1 base to trimming and J lost 3 bases; unmatched junction nucleotides: 5. Per the germline V gene, CDR1 is SGHRS and CDR2 is YFSETQ. CDR3 length: 15 amino acids. The CDR3 bases are TGCGCCAGCAGCTTGTACCAGGGGGCATACTATGGCTACACCTTC. Protein product: CASSLYQGAYYGYTF.

This chain links TRBV5-4 with TRBJ2-2; D is unresolved. The CDR3 spans 16 residues. Per germline, CDR1 SGHNT and CDR2 YYREEE (reference sequence). V dropped 0 bases and J dropped 2 bases, with 11 bases sitting between them. The CDR3 DNA sequence: TGTGCCAGCAGCTTGGTTCGAGGATTCAACACCGGGGAGCTGTTTTTT. It encodes CASSLVRGFNTGELFF.

This clone appeared a single time. The germline gene is not matched at one end of the junction; a read error may be the cause. J is TRBJ1-2 and V is TRBV11-2, with a tentative D call TRBD1 (6 bases). Germline-derived CDR1 and CDR2 are SGHAT and FQNNGV. The CDR3 totals 12 residues. CDR3 protein: CASSSSRISGAF. The CDR3 region has the DNA TGTGCCAGCAGTTCGAGCAGGATTTCAGGGGCCTTC.

The chain combines TRBV27 with TRBJ1-5; D gene uncertain. Germline CDR1 and CDR2: MNHEY and SMNVEV (reference sequence). With 1 base removed from V and 0 bases from J, the gap between germline ends came to 13 bases. This CDR3 is 17 amino acids long. CDR3 sequence: CASSLYGQDYSNQPQHF. CDR3 sequence (DNA): TGTGCCAGCAGTTTATACGGGCAGGACTATAGCAATCAGCCCCAGCATTTT.

The chain employs TRBV30 and TRBJ2-7, with 9 bases that match TRBD2. Germline values: CDR1 GTSNPN, CDR2 SVGIG (reference sequence). The CDR3 has 15 residues. The V gene end was trimmed by 3 bases and the J gene end by 2 bases; junction bases not matched to a gene: 8. The CDR3 DNA reads TGTGCCTGGAGAAACGGACTAGCGAAAACCTACGAGCAGTACTTC. It specifies CAWRNGLAKTYEQYF.

This rearrangement joins TRBV10-3 to TRBJ2-3, with 11 bases lining up with TRBD2. Germline V gene lookup returns CDR1 ENHRY and CDR2 SYGVKD. The CDR3 consists of 16 residues. J lost 2 bases, V lost 4 bases, and 5 bases had no gene match. The CDR3 region is CAISGGLAEITDTQYF. The CDR3 nucleotides read TGTGCCATCAGTGGGGGACTAGCGGAGATCACAGATACGCAGTATTTT.

The table lists this clone with a few counts. The rearrangement joins TRBV11-2 to TRBJ2-7, with 7 nucleotides matching TRBD2. V gave up 0 bases and J gave up 4 bases; unmatched junction bases: 3. The CDR3 totals 14 residues. Looked up from germline, CDR1 is SGHAT and CDR2 is FQNNGV. The CDR3 loop is CASSLEGGPYEQYF. CDR3 coding DNA: TGTGCCAGCAGCTTAGAGGGAGGGCCTTACGAGCAGTACTTC. Full variable domain (remainder filled in from reference TRBV11-2 and TRBJ2-7): EAGVAQSPRYKIIEKRQSVAFWCNPISGHATLYWYQQILGQGPKLLIQFQNNGVVDDSQLPKDRFSAERLKGVDSTLKIQPAKLEDSAVYLCASSLEGGPYEQYFGPGTRLTVT.

The J gene is TRBJ2-3, the V gene TRBV5-1, with 8 bases aligning to TRBD2. This CDR3 has 15 residues. Germline-derived CDR1 and CDR2 are SGHRS and YFSETQ. V lost 5 bases and J lost 1; bases outside the gene matches: 6. The CDR3 protein is CASRYTSGGTDTQYF. Here the CDR3 DNA reads TGCGCCAGCAGATATACTAGCGGAGGCACAGATACGCAGTATTTT.

The chain joins TRBV4-2 to TRBJ1-1; D is possibly TRBD1 (5 bases). This CDR3 region has 15 residues. V dropped 3 bases and J dropped 2 bases, with 13 bases sitting between them. Germline V lookup: CDR1 LGHNA, CDR2 YNFKEQ. CDR3: CASSHIQESNTEAFF. The CDR3 DNA is TGTGCCAGCAGCCATATACAGGAAAGCAACACTGAAGCTTTCTTT.